This TCR beta chain was captured in a study of blood T cells in healthy people across ages. A second about 6 to 11 cycle PCR used barcoded and J-beta primers. Any given sample supplied a minimum of 2.5 million CDR3-containing paired-end reads. A single record per CDR3 protein comes from TCRdb applying MiXCR to the 5' RACE reads. Here the sample spans 1.8 million or so distinct CDR3 sequences, about two fifths being singletons. Each donor was a healthy Caucasian individual from Russia, aged roughly 6 to 95. Germline V gene data show CDR1 as SEHNR and CDR2 as FQNEAQ (reference sequence). The length of the CDR3 is 14 residues. Trimming shortened V by 3 bases and J by 5 bases, and 13 bases separated the two germline ends. A word on this clonotype: Its antigen is unknown.

The study, taken as a whole, reports: Researchers judged that diversity estimates from one million T cells fell short of true values.

The V and J genes are TRBV7-9 and TRBJ1-2, with D uncertain. The sample taken for sequencing was blood. The clonotype comes from a human donor in good health. In nucleotides, the CDR3 is TGTGCCAGCAGCTTCGGACGGGCCTCTTATGGCTACACCTTC. As protein: CASSFGRASYGYTF. Variable domain in full (rest from reference TRBV7-9 and TRBJ1-2): DTGVSQNPRHKITKRGQNVTFRCDPISEHNRLYWYRQTLGQGPEFLTYFQNEAQLEKSRLLSDRFSAERPKGSFSTLEIQRTEQGDSAMYLCASSFGRASYGYTFGSGTRLTVV.